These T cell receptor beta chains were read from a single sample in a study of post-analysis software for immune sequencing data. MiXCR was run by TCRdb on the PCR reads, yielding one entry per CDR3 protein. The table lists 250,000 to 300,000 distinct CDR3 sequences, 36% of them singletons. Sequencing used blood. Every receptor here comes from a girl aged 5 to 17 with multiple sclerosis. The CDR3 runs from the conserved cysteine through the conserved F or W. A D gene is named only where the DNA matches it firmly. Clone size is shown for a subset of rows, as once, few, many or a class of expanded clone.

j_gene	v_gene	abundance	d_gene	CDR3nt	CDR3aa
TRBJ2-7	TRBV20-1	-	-	TGCAGTGCTAGGGGCTACGAGCAGTACTTC	CSARGYEQYF
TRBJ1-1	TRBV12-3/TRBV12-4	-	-	TGTGCCAGCAGTTTCGGTCCTGAAGCTTTCTTT	CASSFGPEAFF
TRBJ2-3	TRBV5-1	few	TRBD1	TGCGCCAGCGGACAGGGTCTCCCCACAGATACGCAGTATTTT	CASGQGLPTDTQYF
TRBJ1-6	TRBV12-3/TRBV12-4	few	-	TGTGCCAGCAGTTTAGGATCGGGAAATTCACCCCTCCACTTT	CASSLGSGNSPLHF
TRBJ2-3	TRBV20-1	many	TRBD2	TGCAGTGCTAGCTTGTCTAGCGGGAGATCTAGCACAGATACGCAGTATTTT	CSASLSSGRSSTDTQYF
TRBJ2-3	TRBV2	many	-	TGTGCCCCCGGGGGCAGGGGCACAGATACGCAGTATTTT	CAPGGRGTDTQYF
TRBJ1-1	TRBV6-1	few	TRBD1	TGTGCCAGCAGTGAACTCATTAAGGGGACAGGAGGTACTGAAGCTTTCTTT	CASSELIKGTGGTEAFF
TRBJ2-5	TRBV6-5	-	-	TGTGCCAGCAGTGTGTCGTACCAAGAGACCCAGTACTTC	CASSVSYQETQYF
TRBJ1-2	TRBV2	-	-	TGTGCCAGCAGGCCTGACGGCTATGGCTACACCTTC	CASRPDGYGYTF
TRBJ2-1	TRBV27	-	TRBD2	TGTGCCAGCAGTTTTTCGGCTAGCGGGACCTACAATGAGCAGTTCTTC	CASSFSASGTYNEQFF
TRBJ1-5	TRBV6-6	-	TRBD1	TGTGCCAGCAGGGGGGGGACAGGGGCACGACAGCCCCAGCATTTT	CASRGGTGARQPQHF
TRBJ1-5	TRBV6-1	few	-	TGTGCCAGCAGTACAACCGGGGGGGTTAGCAATCAGCCCCAGCATTTT	CASSTTGGVSNQPQHF
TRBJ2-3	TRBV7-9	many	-	TGTGCCAGCATCGCCCCGACCAGGTTTTCCACAGATACGCAGTATTTT	CASIAPTRFSTDTQYF
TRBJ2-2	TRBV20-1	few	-	TGCAGTGCTAGAGTAGGCGGGGAGCTGTTTTTT	CSARVGGELFF
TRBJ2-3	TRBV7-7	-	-	TGTGCCAGCAGCCGAGGACTATCTCCTAGCACAGATACGCAGTATTTT	CASSRGLSPSTDTQYF
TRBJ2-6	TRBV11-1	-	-	TGTGCCAGCAGCCAGGGCGAGCTTGTCGGGGCCAACGTCCTGACTTTC	CASSQGELVGANVLTF
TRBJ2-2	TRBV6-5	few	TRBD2	TGTGCCAGCAGTTACGGGGGGGACGTTGGCGTCGGGGAGCTGTTTTTT	CASSYGGDVGVGELFF
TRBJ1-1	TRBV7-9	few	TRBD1	TGTGCCAGCAGCTTAGAAGGGGGCTTTGCGGAAGCTTTCTTT	CASSLEGGFAEAFF
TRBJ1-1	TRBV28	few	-	TGTGCCAGCAGTCTTTCAGGGTCGCGGCACACTGAAGCTTTCTTT	CASSLSGSRHTEAFF
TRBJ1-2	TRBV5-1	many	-	TGCGCCAGCAGCTTGGCCGGCGGGAAGGATGGCTACACCTTC	CASSLAGGKDGYTF
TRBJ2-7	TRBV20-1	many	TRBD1	TGCAGTGCTAGAGCGCCTTGGGGACAGGGGCTCTACGAGCAGTACTTC	CSARAPWGQGLYEQYF
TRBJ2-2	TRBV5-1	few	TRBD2	TGCGCCAGCAGCTTGGCGCCACCAGCGGGGGCCGCGAACACCGGGGAGCTGTTTTTT	CASSLAPPAGAANTGELFF
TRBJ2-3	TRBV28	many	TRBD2	TGTGCCAGCAGTACCCGGGACTACGTACGAGGTACGCAGTATTTT	CASSTRDYVRGTQYF
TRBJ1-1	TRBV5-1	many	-	TGCGCCAGCAGCTTGGATCCCGGGAACACTGAAGCTTTCTTT	CASSLDPGNTEAFF
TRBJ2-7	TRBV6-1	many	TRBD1	TGTGCCAGCAGTCCGGACAGGGGCGAGCAGTACTTC	CASSPDRGEQYF
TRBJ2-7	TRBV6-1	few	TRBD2	TGTGCCAGCAGTGAAAGCGGGAACGAGCAGTACTTC	CASSESGNEQYF
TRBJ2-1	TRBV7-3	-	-	TGTGCCAGCAGCCCGACCAGGGTGGGTGCGGACAATGAGCAGTTCTTC	CASSPTRVGADNEQFF
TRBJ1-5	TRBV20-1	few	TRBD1	TGCAGTGCTAGAGCGGCGACAGGGGTCCTTCAGCCCCAGCATTTT	CSARAATGVLQPQHF
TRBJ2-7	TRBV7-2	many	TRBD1	TGTGCCAGCAGCATTTGGACAGGGGGCTACGAGCAGTACTTC	CASSIWTGGYEQYF
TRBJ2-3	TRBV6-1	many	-	TGTGCCAGCAGTGAATTAGCAGATACGCAGTATTTT	CASSELADTQYF
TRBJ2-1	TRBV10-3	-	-	TGTGCCATCAGCGGAACCGACTTTGAGCAGTTCTTC	CAISGTDFEQFF
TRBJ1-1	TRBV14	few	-	TGTGCCAGCTCCAGGGGTCTAGGAACTGAAGCTTTCTTT	CASSRGLGTEAFF
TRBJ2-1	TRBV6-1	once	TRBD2	TGTGCCAGCAGCGCCGGACTAGCGGGGGTGGATGAGCAGTTCTTC	CASSAGLAGVDEQFF
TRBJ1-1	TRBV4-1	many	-	TGCGCCAGCAGTCCCTACGGCCAGGGCCCTGAAGCTTTCTTT	CASSPYGQGPEAFF
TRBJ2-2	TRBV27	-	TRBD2	TGTGCCAGCAGTTTATGGCGGCGGGGGGCGAACACCGGGGAGCTGTTTTTT	CASSLWRRGANTGELFF
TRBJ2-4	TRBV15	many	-	TGTGCCACCAGCAGAGATAGGGCGCCGGGGAACATTCAGTACTTC	CATSRDRAPGNIQYF
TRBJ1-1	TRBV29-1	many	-	TGCAGCGTTGACCGCGGCACTGAAGCTTTCTTT	CSVDRGTEAFF
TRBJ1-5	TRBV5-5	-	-	TGTGCCAGCAGCTTTTACGCCGTCTCCGATCAGCCCCAGCATTTT	CASSFYAVSDQPQHF
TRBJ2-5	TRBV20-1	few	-	TGCAGTGCCGAGACTCTCGGGGAGACCCAGTACTTC	CSAETLGETQYF
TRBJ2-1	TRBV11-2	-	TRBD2	TGTGCCAGCAGCGTTGAAGTAGCGGGAGGGCGGAATGAGCAGTTCTTC	CASSVEVAGGRNEQFF
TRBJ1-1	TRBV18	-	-	TGTGCCAGCTCACCTTTCTACGCTGAAGCTTTCTTT	CASSPFYAEAFF
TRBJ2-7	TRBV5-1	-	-	TGCGCCAGCAGCTTGGCCGGACAGTACGACGAGCAGTACTTC	CASSLAGQYDEQYF
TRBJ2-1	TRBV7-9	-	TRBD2	TGTGCCAGCAGCTACACAGGACTAGCGGGAAGATACAATGAGCAGTTCTTC	CASSYTGLAGRYNEQFF
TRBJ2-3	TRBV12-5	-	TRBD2	TGTGCTAATGGTTTTGGTCTAGCGGATACAACAGATACGCAGTATTTT	CANGFGLADTTDTQYF
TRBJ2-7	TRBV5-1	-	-	TGCGCCAGCAGCTTGTTCCCTTTCCACGAGCAGTACTTC	CASSLFPFHEQYF